One and the same sample provided the 8 T cell receptor beta chains below, sequenced in a study of T cell responses to AZD1222 COVID-19 vaccine. Only in-frame clones appear in the TCRdb table, and some are missing; sequencing was by immunoSEQ multiplex PCR. The sample consists of about 150,000 clones, 90% to 95% of them appearing once. The sequencing used peripheral blood, collected 28 days after the second AZD1222 dose. The origin of the receptors is an adult who received the AZD1222 COVID-19 vaccine.

The sample holds one count of this clone. This chain connects TRBV27 to TRBJ2-1; no definite D call. Trimming left V 5 bases short and J 0 bases short, with 5 bases between. CDR3 length: 13 residues. Germline CDR1 MNHEY, CDR2 SMNVEV (reference sequence). The CDR3 DNA is TGTGCCAGCAGTCGCAGCTCCTACAATGAGCAGTTCTTC. Its translation is CASSRSSYNEQFF.

The V gene is TRBV4-2, the J gene TRBJ1-4, with D maybe TRBD1 (5 bases). The germline V gene encodes CDR1 LGHNA and CDR2 YNFKEQ. CDR3 size: 15 residues. Trimming took 5 bases from V and 5 from J, leaving 15 bases between them. The CDR3 sequence: CASSKPPPGNEKLFF. DNA of the CDR3: TGTGCCAGCAGCAAACCCCCCCCAGGGAATGAAAAACTGTTTTTT.

The chain employs TRBV2 and TRBJ2-2, with D possibly being TRBD1 or TRBD2 (5 bases each). CDR1 and CDR2 from the germline V gene are SNHLY and FYNNEI. This CDR3 is 15 amino acids long. V was clipped by 4 bases and J by 9 bases, with 18 bases between them. CDR3 coding DNA: TGTGCCAGCAGTGGGTCAGGGACCCTGGGCCGGGAGCTGTTTTTT. Protein sequence: CASSGSGTLGRELFF.

This chain joins TRBV7-2 and TRBJ1-2; weak D call: TRBD1 (5 bases). CDR1 and CDR2 (germline): SGHTA, FQGNSA. The CDR3 sequence is 15 residues long. Trimming removed 5 bases from V and 4 bases from J, with 17 bases in between. The CDR3 bases are TGTGCCAGCAGCCCGGGGGTCTTATTGGCCTATGGCTACACCTTC. Protein: CASSPGVLLAYGYTF.

J is TRBJ1-2 and V is TRBV7-6; D uncertain. The germline V and J ends were trimmed by 2 bases and 4 bases, with 23 bases remaining between them. This CDR3 comprises 18 residues. Per germline, CDR1 SGHVS and CDR2 FNYEAQ. CDR3 protein: CASSLPQGRPGATYGYTF. DNA for the CDR3: TGTGCCAGCAGCTTACCTCAAGGTCGTCCCGGCGCTACCTATGGCTACACCTTC.

V and J are TRBV11-3 and TRBJ2-1; 11 bases line up with TRBD2. The CDR3 consists of 15 residues. Germline values: CDR1 SGHNT, CDR2 YENEEA. With V trimmed by 4 bases and J by 6 bases, 5 bases remained unmatched. The CDR3 DNA follows: TGTGCCAGCAGCTCCAGGACTAGCGGGTTCAATGAGCAGTTCTTC. Its translation: CASSSRTSGFNEQFF.

The chain has TRBV4-2 and TRBJ2-1; tentative D call: TRBD2 (5 bases). The germline V and J ends were trimmed by 1 base and 5 bases, with 15 bases remaining between them. The length of the CDR3 is 16 residues. Germline assignment: CDR1 LGHNA and CDR2 YNFKEQ. DNA of the CDR3: TGTGCCAGCAGCCAAGGAGGCGGGTCCACGGACAATGAGCAGTTCTTC. Translated: CASSQGGGSTDNEQFF.

V gene TRBV6-5 combines with J gene TRBJ2-3, with 7 bases matching TRBD1. CDR1 is MNHEY, CDR2 SVGAGI, per germline. V trimming: 2 bases; J trimming: 3 bases; junction bases outside the gene matches: 8. The CDR3 contains 16 residues. The CDR3 here is CASSYHRQGQTDTQYF. The DNA of the CDR3 is TGTGCCAGCAGTTACCATCGACAGGGACAGACAGATACGCAGTATTTT.